These 29 T cell receptor beta chains share one sample of origin, sequenced in a study of T cell responses to AZD1222 COVID-19 vaccine. The repertoire was sequenced with immunoSEQ multiplex PCR; TCRdb's copy has only in-frame clones and lacks some. The sample lists under 200,000 clones, 75% to 95% occurring once. The source was peripheral blood, collected on day 0 of AZD1222 vaccination. These receptor sequences come from an adult in good health.

The table lists this clone with a count of one. Other nucleotide sequences from this sample produce the same CDR3. The gene calls are TRBV18 and TRBJ1-5, with D perhaps TRBD1 (5 bases). CDR3 length: 15 amino acids. The germline CDR1 and CDR2 sequences are KGHSH and LQKENI. The V end was cut by 3 bases, the J end by 4 bases, with 13 bases between. In DNA, the CDR3 is TGTGCCAGCTCACCCCCTGGGACGTCGAATCAGCCCCAGCATTTT. Its translation: CASSPPGTSNQPQHF.

The genes are TRBV6-5 and TRBJ1-5; D gene ambiguous. The CDR3 has 12 residues. The germline V gene has CDR1 MNHEY and CDR2 SVGAGI. Trimming pared 5 bases from V and 7 bases from J, leaving 9 bases between. The CDR3 protein is CASSPLGQPQHF. For the CDR3, the DNA is TGTGCCAGCAGTCCCCTTGGACAGCCCCAGCATTTT.

This chain connects TRBV6-6 to TRBJ2-7; 10 nucleotides agree with TRBD2. The germline CDR1 and CDR2 sequences are MNHNY and SVGAGI (reference sequence). The CDR3 extends over 20 amino acids. After removal of 6 bases from V and 0 bases from J, the junction contained 20 bases not matched to a gene. In DNA, the CDR3 is TGTGCCAGCAGCCGTAAGCGGCCTAGCGGGGGCCGGGGTAGCTCCTACGAGCAGTACTTC. Translating it yields CASSRKRPSGGRGSSYEQYF.

This clone was detected only once. The chain uses TRBV5-1 and TRBJ1-1; the D gene is possibly TRBD1 (6 bases). From germline, CDR1 is SGHRS and CDR2 YFSETQ. The CDR3 length is 14 residues. With 6 bases removed from V and 1 base from J, the gap between germline ends came to 13 bases. Here the CDR3 reads CASNHPGENTEAFF. CDR3 nucleotides: TGCGCCAGCAACCATCCAGGGGAGAACACTGAAGCTTTCTTT.

CDR3 sequence (DNA): TGCGCCAGCAGCTTGGCCTTGGGGGTAGAAAAACTGTTTTTT. This gives the protein CASSLALGVEKLFF. This chain joins TRBV5-1 and TRBJ1-4, with TRBD1 as a possible D gene (5 bases). With 0 bases removed from V and 8 bases from J, the gap between germline ends came to 11 bases. Germline loops: CDR1 SGHRS, CDR2 YFSETQ. The CDR3 is made up of 14 amino acids.

The chain couples TRBV28 to TRBJ2-7; maybe TRBD1 (5 bases). Germline V CDR1 and CDR2: MDHEN, SYDVKM. The CDR3 sequence is 13 residues long. Trimming took 3 bases from V and 2 from J, leaving 8 bases between them. The CDR3 reads CASSFTGTYEQYF. As DNA, the CDR3 is TGTGCCAGCAGTTTTACAGGTACCTACGAGCAGTACTTC. The variable domain in full, completed from reference TRBV28 and TRBJ2-7, reads DVKVTQSSRYLVKRTGEKVFLECVQDMDHENMFWYRQDPGLGLRLIYFSYDVKMKEKGDIPEGYSVSREKKERFSLILESASTNQTSMYLCASSFTGTYEQYFGPGTRLTVT.

This clone has a single count. The J gene is TRBJ1-1, the V gene TRBV29-1; D not certain. CDR3 length: 14 residues. Germline CDR1 reads SQVTM; CDR2 reads ANQGSEA. Trimming took 0 bases from V and 4 from J, leaving 12 bases between them. CDR3 region: CSVEDLWLGTEAFF. The DNA for the CDR3 is TGCAGCGTTGAAGATCTCTGGTTGGGCACTGAAGCTTTCTTT.

The V call is TRBV12-3 or TRBV12-4, the J call TRBJ1-1; the D is unclear. The length of the CDR3 is 11 residues. V lost 3 bases and J lost 5, with 4 bases in between. DNA for the CDR3: TGTGCCAGCAGTTTTGGTACTGAAGCTTTCTTT. This sequence encodes CASSFGTEAFF.

This clone appeared a single time. The genes are TRBV10-3 and TRBJ1-2; no clear D gene. With 3 bases removed from V and 6 bases from J, the gap between germline ends came to 8 bases. In germline, CDR1 is ENHRY, CDR2 SYGVKD. The CDR3 sequence is 12 residues long. The CDR3 here is CAISDFADGYTF. DNA of the CDR3: TGTGCCATCAGTGACTTCGCTGATGGCTACACCTTC.

The chain uses TRBV18 and TRBJ1-4; TRBD1 might be the D (5 bases). V lost 1 base to trimming and J lost 0 bases, with 9 bases between them. CDR3 length: 16 residues. Germline assignment: CDR1 KGHSH and CDR2 LQKENI. CDR3: CASSPRDSATNEKLFF. DNA of the CDR3: TGTGCCAGCTCACCACGGGACTCGGCAACTAATGAAAAACTGTTTTTT. Drawing the rest from reference TRBV18 and TRBJ1-4, the complete variable domain is NAGVMQNPRHLVRRRGQEARLRCSPMKGHSHVYWYRQLPEEGLKFMVYLQKENIIDESGMPKERFSAEFPKEGPSILRIQQVVRGDSAAYFCASSPRDSATNEKLFFGSGTQLSVL.

This chain links TRBV7-9 with TRBJ2-1; no firm D call. The CDR3 runs 15 residues. CDR1 is SEHNR and CDR2 is FQNEAQ in the germline V gene (reference sequence). Between the trimmed V and J ends, which lost 4 bases and 2 bases, there was a span of 12 bases. CDR3 nucleotide sequence: TGTGCCAGCAGCTGGCATCCGGTAACCTACAATGAGCAGTTCTTC. Its translation is CASSWHPVTYNEQFF.

The V call is TRBV11-3, the J call TRBJ2-2, with D possibly called TRBD1 or TRBD2 (5 bases each). The CDR3 has 14 residues. In germline, CDR1 is SGHNT, CDR2 YENEEA. Trimming took off 3 bases at V and 5 bases at J, with 10 bases between the two ends. The CDR3 loop reads CASSFPGGTGELFF. CDR3 sequence (DNA): TGTGCCAGCAGCTTCCCTGGGGGAACCGGGGAGCTGTTTTTT.

The chain is built from TRBV5-8 and TRBJ2-2; 11 nucleotides line up with TRBD2. The CDR3 has 16 residues. The V gene's germline CDR1 is SGHTS and CDR2 YDEGEE. V lost 3 bases to trimming and J lost 2 bases; unmatched junction nucleotides: 3. DNA of the CDR3: TGTGCCAGCAGCTCGGGACTAGCGGATAACACCGGGGAGCTGTTTTTT. It yields the protein CASSSGLADNTGELFF.

This rearrangement joins TRBV30 to TRBJ1-2; tentatively, D is TRBD1 (6 bases). The germline gives CDR1 GTSNPN, CDR2 SVGIG (reference sequence). With 8 bases removed from V and 2 bases from J, the gap between germline ends came to 15 bases. CDR3 length equals 13 residues. As DNA, the CDR3 is TGTGCCCACACACTAGACAGGAACTATGGCTACACCTTC. Protein product: CAHTLDRNYGYTF.

The V gene is TRBV6-5, the J gene TRBJ2-3; TRBD2 matches at 10 bases. The CDR3 is made up of 15 amino acids. Germline trimming cut 6 bases from V and 4 bases from J; bases unmatched to any gene: 7. In germline, CDR1 is MNHEY, CDR2 SVGAGI. Written as DNA, the CDR3 is TGTGCCAGCAGCTTTCGGAGCGGGGGGGCAGATACGCAGTATTTT. As protein: CASSFRSGGADTQYF.

The rearrangement joins TRBV28 to TRBJ2-7; no firm D call. Germline V gene data show CDR1 as MDHEN and CDR2 as SYDVKM. The V end lost 2 bases, the J end lost 5 bases, and 19 bases lay between the germline ends. This CDR3 spans 16 amino acids. CDR3 DNA: TGTGCCAGCAGTTTAGGTCCCAGTCCGGGCCCCCACGAGCAGTACTTC. This translates into CASSLGPSPGPHEQYF.

V usage is TRBV7-9 and J usage is TRBJ1-1; D call uncertain. The CDR3 totals 13 residues. Trimming pared 1 base from V and 2 bases from J, leaving 5 bases between. Germline-derived CDR1 and CDR2 are SEHNR and FQNEAQ (reference sequence). Here the CDR3 DNA reads TGTGCCAGCAGCTTAGTAGGTAACACTGAAGCTTTCTTT. Protein product: CASSLVGNTEAFF. Using reference TRBV7-9 and TRBJ1-1 for the parts outside the CDR3, the full variable domain is DTGVSQNPRHKITKRGQNVTFRCDPISEHNRLYWYRQTLGQGPEFLTYFQNEAQLEKSRLLSDRFSAERPKGSFSTLEIQRTEQGDSAMYLCASSLVGNTEAFFGQGTRLTVV.

This chain uses TRBV2 with TRBJ1-1, with D maybe TRBD1 (5 bases). V was pared by 6 bases and J by 4 bases, with 18 bases between. This CDR3 spans 15 amino acids. Germline V gives CDR1 SNHLY, CDR2 FYNNEI. The CDR3 sequence is CASSSERGGTTEAFF. The CDR3 DNA reads as TGTGCCAGCAGCTCCGAGCGGGGGGGGACCACTGAAGCTTTCTTT.

The chain links TRBV18 to TRBJ1-1, with a possible D match to TRBD1 (5 bases). The CDR3 runs to 13 residues. CDR1 and CDR2 from the germline V gene are KGHSH and LQKENI. Trimming removed 5 bases at V and 4 bases at J, with 11 bases between. DNA for the CDR3: TGTGCCAGCTCATCCACAGGAGCCACTGAAGCTTTCTTT. Translation: CASSSTGATEAFF.

This chain uses TRBV5-1 with TRBJ2-1; the D is unclear. Germline V gene sequence: CDR1 SGHRS, CDR2 YFSETQ. The CDR3 contains 12 residues. V lost 0 bases and J 8 bases, leaving 6 bases between the germline ends. CDR3 in amino acids: CASSLATDEQFF. In DNA form, the CDR3 reads TGCGCCAGCAGCTTGGCTACGGATGAGCAGTTCTTC.

The chain couples TRBV6-1 to TRBJ2-2, with D possibly being TRBD1 or TRBD2 (5 bases each). Trimming removed 11 bases at V and 4 bases at J, with 14 bases between. The CDR3 runs 13 residues. The germline gives CDR1 MNHNS, CDR2 SASEGT. The CDR3 region has the DNA TGTGCCTCCGATCCGGGGCTCACCGGGGAGCTGTTTTTT. This codes for CASDPGLTGELFF.

V gene TRBV7-2 combines with J gene TRBJ2-7, with 7 bases identical to TRBD2. This CDR3 has 14 residues. Losses at the gene ends were 4 bases for V and 3 bases for J; bases not matched to a gene: 6. CDR1 is SGHTA, CDR2 FQGNSA, per germline. As DNA, the CDR3 is TGTGCCAGCAGCTCGTCCGGGACTAACTACGAGCAGTACTTC. Translated, it gives CASSSSGTNYEQYF.

This chain links TRBV9 with TRBJ2-1; D unresolved. The CDR3 has 15 amino acids. Per the germline V gene, CDR1 is SGDLS and CDR2 is YYNGEE. V lost 0 bases, J lost 7 bases, and 14 bases lay in between. CDR3 DNA sequence: TGTGCCAGCAGCGTAGAAGTAGCTCACCCTAATGAGCAGTTCTTC. Translated, it gives CASSVEVAHPNEQFF.

The chain uses TRBV5-1 and TRBJ2-2; D is uncertain. Trimming left V 4 bases short and J 0 bases short, with 10 bases between. This CDR3 has 15 residues. The V gene's germline CDR1 is SGHRS and CDR2 YFSETQ. This chain's CDR3 is CASSQPSTNTGELFF. The DNA for the CDR3 is TGCGCCAGCAGCCAGCCATCTACGAACACCGGGGAGCTGTTTTTT.

V is TRBV11-3 and J is TRBJ1-2; D remains unclear. Germline assignment: CDR1 SGHNT and CDR2 YENEEA. The V end was cut by 5 bases, the J end by 5 bases, with 21 bases between. The CDR3 is 16 residues long. The CDR3 DNA reads TGTGCCAGCAGCGCAGCGGGCGTGGGTTTCCGGTATGGCTACACCTTC. Residues: CASSAAGVGFRYGYTF.

This sequence joins TRBV7-9 and TRBJ2-1, with 8 bases aligning to TRBD2. Germline trimming cut 6 bases from V and 7 bases from J; bases unmatched to any gene: 17. This CDR3 has 17 residues. The germline V gene encodes CDR1 SEHNR and CDR2 FQNEAQ (reference sequence). The CDR3, as DNA: TGTGCCAGCAGATCTGGTTCCGTGTCAGCGGGGGAAAATGAGCAGTTCTTC. Amino acids: CASRSGSVSAGENEQFF.

This sequence joins TRBV7-2 and TRBJ1-5; TRBD1 might be the D (5 bases). The V gene lost 2 bases and the J gene lost 3 bases, with 8 bases spanning the gap. CDR3 size: 14 residues. The germline CDR1 and CDR2 sequences are SGHTA and FQGNSA. The CDR3 DNA reads as TGTGCCAGCAGCTTACAGGGACCCAATCAGCCCCAGCATTTT. It specifies CASSLQGPNQPQHF.

V gene TRBV6-2 or TRBV6-3 combines with J gene TRBJ1-2, with 7 bases fitting TRBD1. V lost 2 bases and J lost 3; bases outside the gene matches: 6. The CDR3 is made up of 15 amino acids. Germline CDR1 MNHEY, CDR2 SVGEGT. The CDR3 loop is CASSYVGQIYYGYTF. As DNA, the CDR3 is TGTGCCAGCAGTTACGTGGGACAGATCTACTATGGCTACACCTTC.

This chain links TRBV7-9 with TRBJ2-1; perhaps TRBD2 as D (5 bases). The CDR3 is made up of 15 amino acids. Germline V gene lookup returns CDR1 SEHNR and CDR2 FQNEAQ (reference sequence). Trimming pared 4 bases from V and 0 bases from J, leaving 10 bases between. Here the CDR3 DNA reads TGTGCCAGCAGCTACCGGGATTTCTCCTACAATGAGCAGTTCTTC. As protein: CASSYRDFSYNEQFF.